What follows are 18 T cell receptor beta chains derived from one specimen sequenced in a study of T cell responses to AZD1222 COVID-19 vaccine. The protocol was immunoSEQ multiplex PCR, while the TCRdb copy is restricted to in-frame clones and leaves out a portion. The sample includes about 130,000 clones, 86% of them seen just once. The source was peripheral blood, collected on day 0 of AZD1222 vaccination. These receptors came from an adult in good health.

The gene calls are TRBV28 and TRBJ1-2, with D possibly TRBD1 on 5 matching bases. Trimming cost V 1 base and J 5 bases, with 23 bases left between them. The CDR3 totals 18 residues. Germline CDR1 MDHEN, CDR2 SYDVKM. The CDR3 DNA reads TGTGCCAGCAGTTTATCCAAAGGGGATTTTTTAGGTGGATATGGCTACACCTTC. This codes for CASSLSKGDFLGGYGYTF.

The sample holds one count of this clone. The chain recombines TRBV30 with TRBJ2-7; D not resolved. Trimming removed 3 bases from V and 3 bases from J, with 3 bases in between. The CDR3 runs to 10 residues. CDR1 and CDR2 from the germline V gene are GTSNPN and SVGIG (reference sequence). CDR3 nucleotide sequence: TGTGCCTGGAGGGGCTACGAGCAGTACTTC. Amino acid sequence: CAWRGYEQYF.

The chain recombines TRBV6-5 with TRBJ2-2, with D possibly being TRBD1 (5 bases). V was pared by 3 bases and J by 1 base, with 6 bases between. Germline V lookup: CDR1 MNHEY, CDR2 SVGAGI. The CDR3 loop spans 14 amino acids. CDR3 coding DNA: TGTGCCAGCAGTTATCAGGGGAACACCGGGGAGCTGTTTTTT. This translates into CASSYQGNTGELFF.

This clone was observed a handful of times. This rearrangement joins TRBV19 to TRBJ1-5, with D unclear. Germline CDR1 reads LNHDA; CDR2 reads SQIVND (reference sequence). The CDR3 has 13 amino acids. The V gene lost 3 bases and the J gene lost 11 bases, with 14 bases spanning the gap. As DNA, the CDR3 is TGTGCCAGTAGTATGATAGAGGTTGAGGCCCAGCATTTT. It is translated as CASSMIEVEAQHF.

The chain employs TRBV12-3 or TRBV12-4 and TRBJ2-7, with unresolved D. CDR3 length equals 11 residues. The ends were cut back, 5 bases at V and 4 bases at J, with 6 bases in the middle. The CDR3 sequence is CASSPKYEQYF. CDR3 DNA sequence: TGTGCCAGCAGTCCTAAGTACGAGCAGTACTTC.

V gene TRBV7-2 combines with J gene TRBJ2-3, with 11 bases matching TRBD2. The CDR3 runs 16 residues. Germline CDR1 is SGHTA and CDR2 is FQGNSA. Trimming cost V 5 bases and J 2 bases; bases outside gene matches: 6. CDR3 DNA sequence: TGTGCCAGCAGCCAATTAGCGGGGGGGATCACAGATACGCAGTATTTT. This translates into CASSQLAGGITDTQYF.

V usage is TRBV9 and J usage is TRBJ2-7; TRBD2 matches 8 bases. Unmatched junction bases numbered 1, after V lost 0 bases and J lost 2 bases. The CDR3 is made up of 14 amino acids. CDR1 is SGDLS, CDR2 YYNGEE, per germline. CDR3 in amino acids: CASSVGGGTYEQYF. For the CDR3, the DNA is TGTGCCAGCAGCGTAGGCGGGGGGACCTACGAGCAGTACTTC.

V gene TRBV6-5 combines with J gene TRBJ1-2, with unresolved D. The V gene's germline CDR1 is MNHEY and CDR2 SVGAGI. Trimming took 5 bases from V and 4 from J, leaving 8 bases between them. The CDR3 totals 12 residues. CDR3 residues: CASSSGSYGYTF. The CDR3 DNA reads TGTGCCAGCAGTAGCGGTAGCTATGGCTACACCTTC.

The genes are TRBV5-1 and TRBJ1-4; TRBD1 is a possible D gene (5 bases). The length of the CDR3 is 14 residues. Germline CDR1 is SGHRS and CDR2 is YFSETQ. The V and J ends lost 0 bases and 8 bases respectively, with 11 bases between them. The CDR3 reads CASSLVAGKEKLFF. For the CDR3, the DNA is TGCGCCAGCAGCTTGGTGGCAGGGAAGGAAAAACTGTTTTTT.

The rearrangement uses TRBV6-5 and TRBJ2-3; TRBD1 matches at 7 bases. V was pared by 2 bases and J by 3 bases, with 8 bases of the junction left unmatched. CDR1 MNHEY and CDR2 SVGAGI come from the germline V gene. This CDR3 is 16 amino acids long. The chain's CDR3 is CASSYRGRGDTDTQYF. CDR3 coding DNA: TGTGCCAGCAGTTACAGGGGGCGAGGGGATACAGATACGCAGTATTTT.

The chain carries TRBV5-1 and TRBJ1-2; TRBD1 might be the D (5 bases). Per the germline V gene, CDR1 is SGHRS and CDR2 is YFSETQ. V dropped 0 bases and J dropped 4 bases, with 7 bases sitting between them. The CDR3 covers 13 residues. This CDR3 is CASSLVGAYGYTF. The CDR3 DNA reads TGCGCCAGCAGCTTGGTTGGGGCCTATGGCTACACCTTC.

The chain has TRBV5-6 and TRBJ2-5; D perhaps matches TRBD2 (6 bases). CDR1 SGHDT and CDR2 YYEEEE come from the germline V gene. The CDR3 has 16 amino acids. The germline V and J ends were trimmed by 0 bases and 5 bases, with 17 bases remaining between them. The chain's CDR3 is CASSLDGTPGGETQYF. In DNA form, the CDR3 reads TGTGCCAGCAGCTTGGATGGGACCCCTGGGGGGGAGACCCAGTACTTC.

This clone was seen once. This chain connects TRBV5-1 to TRBJ1-5, with a possible D match to TRBD1 (6 bases). CDR3 length: 13 amino acids. The V end was cut by 4 bases, the J end by 7 bases, with 12 bases between. CDR1 and CDR2 from the germline V gene are SGHRS and YFSETQ. In DNA, the CDR3 is TGCGCCAGCAGCGAACAGGGAAGCCAGCCCCAGCATTTT. Its translation: CASSEQGSQPQHF.

The rearrangement uses TRBV6-1 and TRBJ1-5; D unresolved. This CDR3 contains 14 residues. Trimming took off 8 bases at V and 0 bases at J, with 11 bases between the two ends. CDR1 is MNHNS, CDR2 SASEGT, per germline. CDR3 loop: CASRPGYSNQPQHF. Here the CDR3 DNA reads TGTGCCAGCCGCCCGGGTTATAGCAATCAGCCCCAGCATTTT.

The gene calls are TRBV27 and TRBJ1-2, with 8 bases matching TRBD1. The junction had 2 bases not matched to a gene; V was cut back by 2 bases and J by 6 bases. CDR1 is MNHEY, CDR2 SMNVEV, per germline (reference sequence). The CDR3 sequence is 13 residues long. In DNA form, the CDR3 reads TGTGCCAGCAGTTTAGACAGGGGTAATGGCTACACCTTC. Protein product: CASSLDRGNGYTF.

The rearrangement links TRBV2 to TRBJ1-2, with D perhaps TRBD1 (5 bases). Germline CDR1 and CDR2: SNHLY and FYNNEI. This CDR3 contains 13 residues. V was clipped by 6 bases and J by 0 bases, with 8 bases between them. CDR3 bases: TGTGCCAGCAGGCGGACAACTAACTATGGCTACACCTTC. This sequence encodes CASRRTTNYGYTF.

This chain joins TRBV4-3 and TRBJ2-6, with no clear D. Trimming removed 0 bases from V and 0 bases from J, with 6 bases in between. The CDR3 sequence is 16 residues long. The V gene's germline CDR1 is LGHNA and CDR2 YSLEER. The CDR3 here is CASSQDRSSGANVLTF. The CDR3 region has the DNA TGCGCCAGCAGCCAAGACAGGAGCTCTGGGGCCAACGTCCTGACTTTC.

The chain couples TRBV7-2 to TRBJ1-1; D unclear. The CDR3 contains 12 residues. Trimming took off 4 bases at V and 8 bases at J, with 11 bases between the two ends. The germline gives CDR1 SGHTA, CDR2 FQGNSA. For the CDR3, the DNA is TGTGCCAGCAGCTCATACCACGGGGAAGCTTTCTTT. Its protein product is CASSSYHGEAFF.